The source of this TCR beta chain is a study of T-cell memory formation after mild COVID-19 (dated by TCRdb to about 2021). Study-level background: Most TCR sequence clusters were specific to one of the two donors. The cohort comprised two young, previously healthy adult volunteers, one female and one male. In two donors, T-cell clones that expanded and contracted after mild COVID-19 were tracked by sequencing TCRalpha and TCRbeta repertoires over time. The study at large found these results: SARS-CoV-2 specificity of the second-wave clones peaking on day 37 was not confirmed. Balanced CD4/CD8 phenotypes were observed for clones contracting from day 15 to 85, whereas a bias towards CD4+ was observed for a second wave of clones expanding from day 15 to 37. Contracting CD4+ clones turned up mainly in the CM and EM memory subsets, whereas EMRA was where CD8+ clones were enriched. The study included only a couple of mild cases, and larger cohorts that include severe cases with pre-infection samples were judged to be necessary. Some responding clones were detected in pre-infection memory, suggesting pre-existing cross-reactive memory T cells joined the SARS-CoV-2 response.

In its sample, this clonotype was seen a few times. This clone's antigen is unknown. Per-base qualities were not stored, and no clone one base away is much larger. TCRdb records Illumina NovaSeq 6000 as the sequencer. Using 5'RACE with constant-segment primers, TCRalpha and TCRbeta cDNA libraries were constructed, with sample barcodes and unique molecular identifiers added in the process. Trizol reagent was used to extract RNA from every sample. The libraries were amplified in two PCR steps, and the second step added a second sample barcode and Illumina TruSeq adapters. Sequencing of libraries was performed on an Illumina NovaSeq with 2 x 150 bp paired-end reads. Regarding the original processing steps: The reads were demultiplexed and collapsed into UMI-guided consensus sequences using migec v1.2.7. Using mixcr v2.1.11, UMI consensuses were aligned to TRA and TRB V and J templates and then assembled into clonotypes. Clonotypes were classified as expanded or contracted when called significant by both edgeR and NoisET, with noise models trained on biological replicates. edgeR calls used a false discovery rate-adjusted p below 0.01 and a log2 fold-change threshold of 1. As an exploratory analysis of dynamics, PCA with hierarchical clustering was applied to max-normalized trajectories of the 1000 most abundant clonotypes. Separately sequenced CD4+ and CD8+ repertoires were used to assign the CD4 or CD8 phenotype of responding clones. TCRdb reanalyzed the raw reads on its own, using fastp at Q25 for trimming and MiXCR for clone calling, and kept in-frame beta chains. Duplicate CDR3 protein sequences are folded into a single record with the most common DNA and genes. TCRdb's processing, not the authors', yielded these V and J calls. This sample lists 500,000 to 650,000 distinct CDR3 sequences; about a fifth were detected once. The ten most abundant clones make up roughly 9.1% of the sample.

PBMCs were isolated by Ficoll-Paque density gradient centrifugation. This sequence originates from an adult woman who had mild COVID-19 (a few samples of this study predate the infection). The sample titles of this study are shuffled in the database, so cell type and time point are left out; the donor was told from shared clones. Sequencing used PBMCs or a T cell subset sorted from them (not recorded which).

Here is the DNA: TGTGCCAGCAGTCGCGGGACTAGCGGGAGACACGAGCAGTACTTC. Its protein reads: CASSRGTSGRHEQYF. The chain is encoded by TRBV12-3 or TRBV12-4 joined to TRBJ2-7; 14 central nucleotides agree with TRBD2. Counted from cysteine to phenylalanine, this CDR3 has 15 amino acids. Kept here is only the CDR3 DNA, which spans 45 bases and is read in frame from base 1. Germline trimming: 5 bases from V, 5 bases from J; junction bases outside gene matches: 5.